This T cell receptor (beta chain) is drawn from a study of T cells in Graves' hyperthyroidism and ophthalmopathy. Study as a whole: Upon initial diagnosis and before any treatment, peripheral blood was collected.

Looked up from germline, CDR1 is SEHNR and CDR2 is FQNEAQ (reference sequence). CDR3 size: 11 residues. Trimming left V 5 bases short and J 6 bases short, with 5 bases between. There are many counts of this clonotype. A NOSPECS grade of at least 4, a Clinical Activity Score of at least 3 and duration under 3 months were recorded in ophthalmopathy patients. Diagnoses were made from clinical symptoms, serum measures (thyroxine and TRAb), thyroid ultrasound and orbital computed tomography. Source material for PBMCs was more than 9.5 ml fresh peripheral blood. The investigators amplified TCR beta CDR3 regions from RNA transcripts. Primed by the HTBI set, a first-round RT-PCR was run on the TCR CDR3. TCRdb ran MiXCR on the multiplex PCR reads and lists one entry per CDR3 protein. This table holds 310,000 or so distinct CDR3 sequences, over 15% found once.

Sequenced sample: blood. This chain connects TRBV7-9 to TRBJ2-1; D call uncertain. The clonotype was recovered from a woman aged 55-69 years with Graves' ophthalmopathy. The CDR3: CASSGLNEQFF. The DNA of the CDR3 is TGTGCCAGCAGCGGCCTCAATGAGCAGTTCTTC. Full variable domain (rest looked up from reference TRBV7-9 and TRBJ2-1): DTGVSQNPRHKITKRGQNVTFRCDPISEHNRLYWYRQTLGQGPEFLTYFQNEAQLEKSRLLSDRFSAERPKGSFSTLEIQRTEQGDSAMYLCASSGLNEQFFGPGTRLTVL.